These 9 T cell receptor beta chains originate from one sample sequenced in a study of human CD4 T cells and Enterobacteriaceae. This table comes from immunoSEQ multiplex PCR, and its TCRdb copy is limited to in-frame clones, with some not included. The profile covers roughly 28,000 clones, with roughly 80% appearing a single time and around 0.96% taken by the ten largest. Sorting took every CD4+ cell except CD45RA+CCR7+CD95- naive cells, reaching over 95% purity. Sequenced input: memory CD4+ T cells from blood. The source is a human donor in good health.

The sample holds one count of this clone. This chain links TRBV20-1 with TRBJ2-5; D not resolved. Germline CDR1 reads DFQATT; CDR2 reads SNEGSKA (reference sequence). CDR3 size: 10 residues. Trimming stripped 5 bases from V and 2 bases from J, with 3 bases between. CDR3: CSARQETQYF. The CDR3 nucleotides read TGCAGTGCTCGGCAAGAGACCCAGTACTTC.

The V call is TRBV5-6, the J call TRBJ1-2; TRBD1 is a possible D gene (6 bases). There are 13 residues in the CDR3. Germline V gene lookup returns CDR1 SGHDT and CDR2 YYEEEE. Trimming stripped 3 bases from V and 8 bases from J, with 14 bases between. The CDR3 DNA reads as TGTGCCAGCAGCTCCGTAGGGGGTTCAGGCTACACCTTC. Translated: CASSSVGGSGYTF.

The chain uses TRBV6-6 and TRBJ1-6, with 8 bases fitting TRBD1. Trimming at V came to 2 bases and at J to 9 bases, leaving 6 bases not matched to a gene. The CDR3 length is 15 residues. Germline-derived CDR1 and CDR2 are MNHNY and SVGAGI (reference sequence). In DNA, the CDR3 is TGTGCCAGCAGTTACACCGACAGGGGAAGTTCACCCCTCCACTTT. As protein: CASSYTDRGSSPLHF.

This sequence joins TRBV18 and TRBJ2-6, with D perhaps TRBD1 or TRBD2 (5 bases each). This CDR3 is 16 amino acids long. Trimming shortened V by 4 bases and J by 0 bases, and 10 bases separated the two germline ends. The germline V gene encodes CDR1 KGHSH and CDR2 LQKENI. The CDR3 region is CASSRGGSSGANVLTF. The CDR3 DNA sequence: TGTGCCAGCTCACGGGGCGGGTCCTCTGGGGCCAACGTCCTGACTTTC. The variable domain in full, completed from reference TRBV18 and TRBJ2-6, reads NAGVMQNPRHLVRRRGQEARLRCSPMKGHSHVYWYRQLPEEGLKFMVYLQKENIIDESGMPKERFSAEFPKEGPSILRIQQVVRGDSAAYFCASSRGGSSGANVLTFGAGSRLTVL.

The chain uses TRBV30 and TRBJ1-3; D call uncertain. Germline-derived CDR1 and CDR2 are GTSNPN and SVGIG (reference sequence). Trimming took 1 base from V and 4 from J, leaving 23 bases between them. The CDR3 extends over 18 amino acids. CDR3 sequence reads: CAWSDGWRSASTGNTIYF. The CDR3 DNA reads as TGTGCCTGGAGTGACGGGTGGCGGAGCGCGTCTACCGGAAACACCATATATTTT. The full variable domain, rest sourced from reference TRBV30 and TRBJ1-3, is SQTIHQWPATLVQPVGSPLSLECTVEGTSNPNLYWYRQAAGRGLQLLFYSVGIGQISSEVPQNLSASRPQDRQFILSSKKLLLSDSGFYLCAWSDGWRSASTGNTIYFGEGSWLTVV.

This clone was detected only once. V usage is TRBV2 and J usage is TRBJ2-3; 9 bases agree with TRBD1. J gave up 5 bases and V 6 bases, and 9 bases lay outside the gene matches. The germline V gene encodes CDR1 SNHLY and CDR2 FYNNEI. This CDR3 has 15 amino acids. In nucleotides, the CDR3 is TGTGCCAGCAGATATACGGACAGGGGTGGAGATACGCAGTATTTT. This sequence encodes CASRYTDRGGDTQYF.

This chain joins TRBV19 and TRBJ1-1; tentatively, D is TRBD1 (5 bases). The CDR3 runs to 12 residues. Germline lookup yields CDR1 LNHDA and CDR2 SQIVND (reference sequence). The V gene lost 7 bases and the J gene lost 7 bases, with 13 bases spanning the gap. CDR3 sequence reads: CASIAGRREAFF. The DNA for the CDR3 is TGTGCCAGTATAGCAGGGAGACGTGAAGCTTTCTTT.

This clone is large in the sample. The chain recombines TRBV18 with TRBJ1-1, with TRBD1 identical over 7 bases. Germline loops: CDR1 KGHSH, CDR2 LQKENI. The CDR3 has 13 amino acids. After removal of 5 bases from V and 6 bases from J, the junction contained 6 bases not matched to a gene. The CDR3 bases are TGTGCCAGCTCAGCTGACAGGGCCGCTGAAGCTTTCTTT. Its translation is CASSADRAAEAFF.

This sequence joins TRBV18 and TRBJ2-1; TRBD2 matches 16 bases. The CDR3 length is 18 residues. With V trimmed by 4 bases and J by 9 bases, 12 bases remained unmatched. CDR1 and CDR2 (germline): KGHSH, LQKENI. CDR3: CASSLISGTSGGATEQFF. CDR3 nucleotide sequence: TGTGCCAGCTCACTGATTTCCGGGACTAGCGGGGGGGCCACTGAGCAGTTCTTC.